These 13 T cell receptor beta chains were all obtained from the same sample, sequenced in a study of human T cells and chemical hapten exposure. As for time point: patch test 2, 6 weeks after DPC sensitization. Treatment of the sample: therapeutic diphenylcyclopropenone sensitization with weekly scalp DPC. TCRdb redid the calling of the RACE reads with MiXCR, one entry per CDR3 protein. This table holds about 110,000 distinct CDR3 sequences, roughly a tenth found once. The source material was whole blood, sampled in connection with sensitization to the hapten diphenylcyclopropenone (DPC). These receptors originate from a middle-aged woman with alopecia areata. Some clones in this sample may be carry-over from other donors' samples.

This clonotype was observed many times. The chain uses TRBV7-9 and TRBJ1-5; 11 bases map to TRBD1. There are 15 residues in the CDR3. The germline gives CDR1 SEHNR, CDR2 FQNEAQ (reference sequence). V shed 0 bases and J 13 bases; nucleotides not matched to a gene: 8. The CDR3 region is CASSLASGQGARQHF. CDR3 DNA sequence: TGTGCCAGCAGCTTAGCTTCAGGACAGGGGGCTCGTCAGCATTTT.

The rearrangement joins TRBV5-1 to TRBJ2-7, with 8 bases matching TRBD1. V was clipped by 4 bases and J by 3 bases; unmatched bases: 12. The germline V gene encodes CDR1 SGHRS and CDR2 YFSETQ. This CDR3 has 16 residues. CDR3 coding DNA: TGCGCCAGCAGCCCCACAGGGGGACGGGATCTCTACGAGCAGTACTTC. Amino acid sequence: CASSPTGGRDLYEQYF.

This clonotype was picked up many times. The J gene is TRBJ2-1, the V gene TRBV28; no reliable D call. Germline CDR1 is MDHEN and CDR2 is SYDVKM. The CDR3 runs to 12 residues. The V end lost 1 base, the J end lost 2 bases, and 0 bases lay between the germline ends. The DNA for the CDR3 is TGTGCCAGCAGTTTATCCTACAATGAGCAGTTCTTC. This translates into CASSLSYNEQFF. The variable domain in full, completed from reference TRBV28 and TRBJ2-1, reads DVKVTQSSRYLVKRTGEKVFLECVQDMDHENMFWYRQDPGLGLRLIYFSYDVKMKEKGDIPEGYSVSREKKERFSLILESASTNQTSMYLCASSLSYNEQFFGPGTRLTVL.

This clonotype was counted ten times or more. This chain connects TRBV9 to TRBJ2-3; TRBD1 aligns across 8 bases. The V segment lost 0 bases and the J segment 1 base; nucleotides outside the gene matches: 7. Germline assignment: CDR1 SGDLS and CDR2 YYNGEE. This CDR3 spans 17 amino acids. CDR3 sequence (DNA): TGTGCCAGCAGCGTAGGTGGGGCAGGGGGCGGCACAGATACGCAGTATTTT. Protein: CASSVGGAGGGTDTQYF.

This clonotype has only a few counts. The chain combines TRBV28 with TRBJ1-5; D gene ambiguous. The CDR3 loop spans 14 amino acids. Trimming cost V 1 base and J 4 bases, with 8 bases left between them. CDR1 is MDHEN, CDR2 SYDVKM, per germline. For the CDR3, the DNA is TGTGCCAGCAGTTTATCCCGTGGGAATCAGCCCCAGCATTTT. This gives the protein CASSLSRGNQPQHF.

V gene TRBV3-1 combines with J gene TRBJ2-1, with 7 bases identical to TRBD2. The CDR3 runs 15 residues. CDR1 and CDR2 from the germline V gene are LGHDT and YNNKEL (reference sequence). The trim removed 5 bases at V and 0 bases at J, leaving 4 bases unmatched. CDR3: CASSSSGDSYNEQFF. In nucleotides, the CDR3 is TGTGCCAGCAGCTCCAGCGGGGACTCCTACAATGAGCAGTTCTTC.

The chain employs TRBV6-2 or TRBV6-3 and TRBJ2-5; 9 bases line up with TRBD2. Germline loops: CDR1 MNHEY, CDR2 SVGEGT. The CDR3 consists of 17 residues. With V trimmed by 0 bases and J by 1 base, 6 bases remained unmatched. The DNA of the CDR3 is TGTGCCAGCAGTTACTCGCCTCTAGCGGGGCCCCAAGAGACCCAGTACTTC. Its protein is CASSYSPLAGPQETQYF.

The rearrangement uses TRBV11-2 and TRBJ1-1; 7 nucleotides align to TRBD1. J was trimmed by 4 bases and V by 2 bases; bases with no gene match: 7. There are 15 residues in the CDR3. The germline gives CDR1 SGHAT, CDR2 FQNNGV. The CDR3, as DNA: TGTGCCAGCAGCTTAAAAGACGACAGGGTCACTGAAGCTTTCTTT. This sequence encodes CASSLKDDRVTEAFF.

This clonotype was observed a handful of times. V and J are TRBV5-1 and TRBJ1-1; no clear D gene. The CDR3 spans 15 residues. Germline V gene data show CDR1 as SGHRS and CDR2 as YFSETQ. Trimming removed 0 bases at V and 4 bases at J, with 13 bases between. Here the CDR3 reads CASSLGPETSTEAFF. CDR3 sequence (DNA): TGCGCCAGCAGCTTGGGACCCGAGACCTCCACTGAAGCTTTCTTT.

The rearrangement joins TRBV7-6 to TRBJ2-1, with 15 bases fitting TRBD2. Germline-derived CDR1 and CDR2 are SGHVS and FNYEAQ. V dropped 5 bases and J dropped 4; count of bases not matched to a gene: 3. This CDR3 contains 16 residues. CDR3 sequence reads: CASSRTSGGAYNEQFF. The CDR3, as DNA: TGTGCCAGCAGCCGGACTAGCGGGGGGGCTTACAATGAGCAGTTCTTC.

This chain joins TRBV7-9 and TRBJ1-3; D gene ambiguous. The CDR3 runs 17 residues. From germline, CDR1 is SEHNR and CDR2 FQNEAQ (reference sequence). The V end lost 5 bases, the J end lost 0 bases, and 17 bases lay between the germline ends. The CDR3 protein is CASSNGPLGSSGNTIYF. The DNA for the CDR3 is TGTGCCAGCAGCAACGGGCCCCTGGGGTCCTCTGGAAACACCATATATTTT.

This clonotype was seen many times. The chain links TRBV18 to TRBJ1-2, with a tentative D call TRBD1 (6 bases). Germline CDR1 KGHSH, CDR2 LQKENI. This CDR3 spans 16 amino acids. Trimming took 1 base from V and 5 from J, leaving 17 bases between them. The CDR3 DNA reads as TGTGCCAGCTCACCACGGCCGGACAGTGATGGATATGGCTACACCTTC. This translates into CASSPRPDSDGYGYTF. The complete variable domain, with remaining parts taken from reference TRBV18 and TRBJ1-2, reads NAGVMQNPRHLVRRRGQEARLRCSPMKGHSHVYWYRQLPEEGLKFMVYLQKENIIDESGMPKERFSAEFPKEGPSILRIQQVVRGDSAAYFCASSPRPDSDGYGYTFGSGTRLTVV.

This clonotype has ten or more counts. The chain is built from TRBV7-2 and TRBJ1-5, with a possible D match to TRBD1 (6 bases). Germline CDR1 SGHTA, CDR2 FQGNSA. This CDR3 region has 16 residues. V was shortened by 3 bases and J by 0 bases, with 12 bases between the two germline ends. In DNA, the CDR3 is TGTGCCAGCAGCTTGGCCGGGGGCTATAGCAATCAGCCCCAGCATTTT. As protein: CASSLAGGYSNQPQHF.